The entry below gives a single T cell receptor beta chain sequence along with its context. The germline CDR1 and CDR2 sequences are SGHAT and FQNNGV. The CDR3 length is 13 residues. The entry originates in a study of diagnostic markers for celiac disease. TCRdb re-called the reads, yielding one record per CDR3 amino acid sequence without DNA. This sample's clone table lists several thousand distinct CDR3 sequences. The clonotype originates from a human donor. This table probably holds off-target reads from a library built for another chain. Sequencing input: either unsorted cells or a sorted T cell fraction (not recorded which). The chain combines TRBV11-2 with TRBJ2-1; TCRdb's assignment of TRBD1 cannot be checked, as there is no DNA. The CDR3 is CASSLGHNNEQFF.